The rows below give T cell receptor beta chains drawn from one sample of a study of cytomegalovirus exposure and HLA in healthy donors. Some clones are missing from TCRdb's copy, which holds only in-frame ones; the method was immunoSEQ multiplex PCR. This sample has about 150,000 clones, with around three quarters found just once. Sequencing was carried out using PBMCs. These receptors all come from a woman aged 35 to 49 in good health and CMV-seronegative. Each CDR3 is given with its conserved first and last residue. D genes are given only for firm matches. Some rows mark clone size as missing; the rest say once, few, many or name a class of expanded clone.

>TRBV5-4|NA|TRBJ2-3|NA
TGTGCCAGCAGCTTGAGGATTAGCGGTAGCACAGATACGCAGTATTTT
CASSLRISGSTDTQYF
>TRBV4-2|NA|TRBJ2-1|NA
TGTGCCAGCAGCCAAGCCGGGGACAATGAGCAGTTCTTC
CASSQAGDNEQFF
>TRBV6-4|TRBD2|TRBJ2-3|NA
TGTGCCAGCAGTGACTCGTCTAGCGGGGGCACAGATACGCAGTATTTT
CASSDSSSGGTDTQYF
>TRBV2|NA|TRBJ2-3|NA
TGTGCCAGCAGCGAACAGGGAGGAACAGATACGCAGTATTTT
CASSEQGGTDTQYF
>TRBV10-3|TRBD1|TRBJ1-1|NA
TGTGCCATCAGTGAGGAGATTACAGGGGGCTATGAGGCTTTCTTT
CAISEEITGGYEAFF
>TRBV6-5|NA|TRBJ1-6|NA
TGTGCCAGCAGACGACAGGAGTATAATTCACCCCTCCACTTT
CASRRQEYNSPLHF
>TRBV10-3|NA|TRBJ1-1|NA
TGTGCCATCAGCCGTACCGGGGACACTGAAGCTTTCTTT
CAISRTGDTEAFF
>TRBV4-2|TRBD2|TRBJ2-2|NA
TGTGCCAGCAGCCAAGATGCGGGGGCGAACACCGGGGAGCTGTTTTTT
CASSQDAGANTGELFF
>TRBV18|NA|TRBJ2-3|NA
TGTGCCAGCTCACTGGCAGACACAGATACGCAGTATTTT
CASSLADTDTQYF
>TRBV7-9|TRBD1|TRBJ1-2|many
TGTGCCAGCAGGCGGGGACAGGGGTCCTATGGCTACACCTTC
CASRRGQGSYGYTF
>TRBV7-9|TRBD1|TRBJ2-7|NA
TGTTCCAGCAGCCCCCCGGGACAGGGGGTTGAATGGAGCGAGCAGTACTTC
CSSSPPGQGVEWSEQYF
>TRBV7-9|NA|TRBJ2-7|NA
TGTGCCAGCAGCTTTGGGTTGGGGCGAGAGCAGTACTTC
CASSFGLGREQYF
>TRBV7-9|NA|TRBJ1-1|NA
TGTGCCAGCAGCGAGTCAGGGAATGGGAAAGCTTTCTTT
CASSESGNGKAFF